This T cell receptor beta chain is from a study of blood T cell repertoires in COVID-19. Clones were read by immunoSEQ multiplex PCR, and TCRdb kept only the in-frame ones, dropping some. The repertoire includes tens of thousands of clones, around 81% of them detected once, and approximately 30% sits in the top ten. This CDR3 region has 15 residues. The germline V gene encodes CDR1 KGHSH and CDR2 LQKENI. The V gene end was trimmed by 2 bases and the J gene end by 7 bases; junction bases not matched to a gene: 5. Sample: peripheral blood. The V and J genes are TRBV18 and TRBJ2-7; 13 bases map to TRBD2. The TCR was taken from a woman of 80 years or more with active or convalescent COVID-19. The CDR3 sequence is CASSPKLAGGREQYF. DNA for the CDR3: TGTGCCAGCTCACCAAAACTAGCGGGGGGGCGTGAGCAGTACTTC.